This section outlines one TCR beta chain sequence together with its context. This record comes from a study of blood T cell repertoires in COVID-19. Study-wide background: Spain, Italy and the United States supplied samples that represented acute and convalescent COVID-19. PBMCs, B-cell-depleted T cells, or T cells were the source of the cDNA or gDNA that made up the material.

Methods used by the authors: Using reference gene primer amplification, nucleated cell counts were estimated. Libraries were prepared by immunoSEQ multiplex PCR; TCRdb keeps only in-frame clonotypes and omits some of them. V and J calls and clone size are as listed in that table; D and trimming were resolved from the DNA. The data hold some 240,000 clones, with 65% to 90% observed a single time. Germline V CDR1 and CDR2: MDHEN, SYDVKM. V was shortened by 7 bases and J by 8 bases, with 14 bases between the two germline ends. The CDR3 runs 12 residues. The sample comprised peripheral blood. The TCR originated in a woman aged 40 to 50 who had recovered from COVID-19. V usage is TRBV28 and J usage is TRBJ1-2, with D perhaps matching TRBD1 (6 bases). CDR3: CASKGDPPGYTF. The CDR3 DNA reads TGTGCCAGCAAGGGGGACCCTCCGGGCTACACCTTC.